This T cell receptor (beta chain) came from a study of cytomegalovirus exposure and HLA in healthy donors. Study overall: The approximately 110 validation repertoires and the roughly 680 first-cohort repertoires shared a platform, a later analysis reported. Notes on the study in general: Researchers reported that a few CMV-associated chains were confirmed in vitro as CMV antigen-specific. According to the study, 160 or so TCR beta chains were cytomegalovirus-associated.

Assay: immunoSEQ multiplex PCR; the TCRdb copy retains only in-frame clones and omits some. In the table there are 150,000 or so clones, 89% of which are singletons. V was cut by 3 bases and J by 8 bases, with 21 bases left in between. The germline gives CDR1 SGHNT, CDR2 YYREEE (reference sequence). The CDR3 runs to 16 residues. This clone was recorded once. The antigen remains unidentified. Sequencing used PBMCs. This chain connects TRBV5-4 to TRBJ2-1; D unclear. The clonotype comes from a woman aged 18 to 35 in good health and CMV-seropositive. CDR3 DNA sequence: TGTGCCAGCAGCTCTGACATTGGTTTATTAGGCGATGAGCAGTTCTTC. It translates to CASSSDIGLLGDEQFF.